Here is one T cell receptor (beta chain) with its context. The record originates from a study of blood T cell repertoires in COVID-19. Germline V lookup: CDR1 MNHEY, CDR2 SVGAGI. The V and J ends lost 8 bases and 3 bases respectively, with 11 bases between them. The CDR3 consists of 13 residues. Sequencing used immunoSEQ multiplex PCR; TCRdb keeps in-frame clones, though not all of them. The sample has 250,000 or so clones; 86% are singletons. This TCR was sampled from a young woman who had recovered from COVID-19. The material sequenced was PBMCs or T cells enriched from blood (not recorded which). This chain uses TRBV6-5 with TRBJ1-3; D gene ambiguous. The CDR3 DNA reads as TGTGCCAGCCGAGGCGCGGGTGGAAACACCATATATTTT. Translated: CASRGAGGNTIYF.